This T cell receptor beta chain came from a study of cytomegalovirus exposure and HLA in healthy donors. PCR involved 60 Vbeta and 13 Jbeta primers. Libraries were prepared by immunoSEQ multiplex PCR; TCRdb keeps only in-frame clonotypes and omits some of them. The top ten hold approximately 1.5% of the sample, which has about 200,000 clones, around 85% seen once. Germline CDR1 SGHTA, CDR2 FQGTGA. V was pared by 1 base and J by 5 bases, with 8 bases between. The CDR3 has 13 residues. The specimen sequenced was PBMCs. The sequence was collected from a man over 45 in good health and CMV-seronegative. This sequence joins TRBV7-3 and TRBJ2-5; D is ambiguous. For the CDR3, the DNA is TGTGCCAGCAGCTTAAGTCCCGGGGAGACCCAGTACTTC. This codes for CASSLSPGETQYF.